The rows below give T cell receptor beta chains drawn from one sample of a study of T cell repertoires in cytomegalovirus infection. Using its own MiXCR run on the reads, TCRdb lists one record per CDR3 protein. The repertoire holds hundreds of thousands of distinct CDR3 sequences, with 17% as singletons. The sequencing input was PBMCs. The origin of the receptors is a human donor in good health (CMV status not recorded). Some clones in this sample may be carry-over from other donors' samples. CDR3s include the opening cysteine and the closing phenylalanine or tryptophan. The D gene is left open where the match is weak. Expanded clones are given a class, and other clones once, few, many or no size at all.

v_gene,d_gene,abundance,j_gene,CDR3nt,CDR3aa
TRBV20-1,TRBD1,many,TRBJ1-5,TGCAGTGCGGGACAGGGGGCGACTCAGCCCCAGCATTTT,CSAGQGATQPQHF
TRBV6-1,-,-,TRBJ1-5,TGTGCCAGCAGTTTTGACAGGAATAGCAATCAGCCCCAGCATTTT,CASSFDRNSNQPQHF
TRBV20-1,TRBD2,-,TRBJ2-6,TGCAGTGCTAGAGAGAGCGGGGTCTCTGGGGCCAACGTCCTGACTTTC,CSARESGVSGANVLTF
TRBV28,-,many,TRBJ1-2,TGTGCCAGCAGTTTAAACAGCCCTAGGGATGGCTACACCTTC,CASSLNSPRDGYTF
TRBV7-2,-,many,TRBJ2-3,TGTGCCAGCAGCATTCTGGGGGGTCCTTCCCCAGATACGCAGTATTTT,CASSILGGPSPDTQYF
TRBV13,-,few,TRBJ1-1,TGTGCCAGCAGCCGTGGTCGCCCCCACACTGAAGCTTTCTTT,CASSRGRPHTEAFF
TRBV12-3/TRBV12-4,TRBD1,-,TRBJ1-1,TGTGCCAGCAGGGGGACAGCGTTGTTGAACACTGAAGCTTTCTTT,CASRGTALLNTEAFF
TRBV15,TRBD2,-,TRBJ2-3,TGTGCCACCAGCATCCCGGGACTAGGGGTAGTAGATACGCAGTATTTT,CATSIPGLGVVDTQYF
TRBV27,-,-,TRBJ1-5,TGTGCCAGCAACCGTTCCCCGTGGGGGGGCGTACGTCAGCCCCAGCATTTT,CASNRSPWGGVRQPQHF
TRBV28,TRBD1,-,TRBJ2-2,TGTGCCAGCAGTTTAACAGGGGGCGAAACCGGGGAGCTGTTTTTT,CASSLTGGETGELFF
TRBV19,-,-,TRBJ1-4,TGTGCCAGTAGTATGGGGGTTGGTGAAAAACTGTTTTTT,CASSMGVGEKLFF
TRBV18,-,-,TRBJ1-2,TGCGCCAGCTCACCAGACAGTGTCTATGGCTACACCTTC,CASSPDSVYGYTF
TRBV7-2,TRBD2,many,TRBJ2-1,TGTGCCAGCAGCACCAGCGGGGGGGCTCTCAATGAGCAGTTCTTC,CASSTSGGALNEQFF
TRBV12-3/TRBV12-4,-,many,TRBJ1-6,TGTGCCAGCAGCCCAGGGGTTGGTAATTCACCCCTCCACTTT,CASSPGVGNSPLHF
TRBV7-8,-,few,TRBJ2-3,TGTGCCAGCAGGCTCCCCGGACAACGGACAGATACGCAGTATTTT,CASRLPGQRTDTQYF
TRBV7-8,TRBD2,many,TRBJ2-2,TGTGCCAGCAGCTTCGTTATGTCGGGACTAGCCACCGGGGAGCTGTTTTTT,CASSFVMSGLATGELFF
TRBV12-3/TRBV12-4,-,many,TRBJ1-3,TGTGCCAGCAGTTTAGTGGAGGGTCGCTCTGGAAACACCATATATTTT,CASSLVEGRSGNTIYF
TRBV18,TRBD2,-,TRBJ2-1,TGTGCCAGCTCAGTAGCGGGGGGCCATTACAATGAGCAGTTCTTC,CASSVAGGHYNEQFF
TRBV25-1,TRBD2,-,TRBJ2-1,TGTGCCAGCAGTGAAAGAGGACTAGCGGGGATAAGCTCCTACAATGAGCAGTTCTTC,CASSERGLAGISSYNEQFF
TRBV7-9,-,few,TRBJ1-2,TGTGCCAGCAGCCAAAATCCGGGGATGCCGGGGTATGGCTACACCTTC,CASSQNPGMPGYGYTF
TRBV19,-,-,TRBJ1-5,TGTGCCAGTAGTATACAGGCCGGGCAAAATCAGCCCCAGCATTTT,CASSIQAGQNQPQHF
TRBV9,TRBD2,few,TRBJ2-1,TGTGCCAGCAGCCCATGGAGCGGGGGTCGGGATGAGCAGTTCTTC,CASSPWSGGRDEQFF
TRBV5-1,-,few,TRBJ2-5,TGCGCCAGCAGCTTGTCTACGGGGAACCAAGAGACCCAGTACTTC,CASSLSTGNQETQYF
TRBV7-2,TRBD1,-,TRBJ1-5,TGTGCCAGCAGCGCTGACAGGGGGGTATCGCCCCAGCATTTT,CASSADRGVSPQHF
TRBV27,TRBD1,-,TRBJ1-2,TGTGCCAGCAGTTTATCCGGGACAGGGACAGGCTATGGCTACACCTTC,CASSLSGTGTGYGYTF
TRBV6-5,-,-,TRBJ2-5,TGTGCCAGCAGAACAGGGTATTCGGAGACCCAGTACTTC,CASRTGYSETQYF
TRBV6-6,TRBD2,few,TRBJ2-7,TGTGCCAGCAGTTACCAAGCGGGGGGCTACGAGCAGTACTTC,CASSYQAGGYEQYF
TRBV29-1,-,-,TRBJ2-2,TGCAGCGTTCTAAGGAACACCGGGGAGCTGTTTTTT,CSVLRNTGELFF
TRBV6-5,TRBD1,-,TRBJ2-2,TGTGCCAGCAGCCCCGGGACAGTTGAAACCGGGGAGCTGTTTTTT,CASSPGTVETGELFF
TRBV28,TRBD1,-,TRBJ1-6,TGTGCCAGCAGAAGGGACAGCAGCTCCTATAATTCACCCCTCCACTTT,CASRRDSSSYNSPLHF
TRBV11-3,-,many,TRBJ2-2,TGTGCCAGCAGCGGTTACAGGGAGACCGGGGAGCTGTTTTTT,CASSGYRETGELFF
TRBV7-2,TRBD1,many,TRBJ1-1,TGTGCCAGCAGTGAACAGGGGACCATGAACACTGAAGCTTTCTTT,CASSEQGTMNTEAFF
TRBV6-5,-,many,TRBJ1-5,TGTGCCAGCAGACGGGGGCCAAGCAATCAGCCCCAGCATTTT,CASRRGPSNQPQHF
TRBV5-4,-,few,TRBJ1-2,TGTGCCAGCAGCACTACAGGGACCTATGGCTACACCTTC,CASSTTGTYGYTF
TRBV25-1,-,-,TRBJ1-4,TGTGCCAGCAGTCGAGGCCCGAAGGACGGCTATAATGAAAAACTGTTTTTT,CASSRGPKDGYNEKLFF
TRBV6-5,-,few,TRBJ1-2,TGTGCCAGCAGTTACTCGAGGGAAAATGGCTACACCTTC,CASSYSRENGYTF
TRBV11-3,-,-,TRBJ2-1,TGTGCCAGCAGCTTAGGCGGGACGGGAAATGAGCAGTTCTTC,CASSLGGTGNEQFF
TRBV28,TRBD1,-,TRBJ1-5,TGTGCCAGCAGTTTTCATAGACAGGGTATCGCCAATCAGCCCCAGCATTTT,CASSFHRQGIANQPQHF
TRBV27,-,few,TRBJ2-7,TGTGCCAGCAGCAAAAGTCGCAGCCGCTCCTACGAGCAGTACTTC,CASSKSRSRSYEQYF
TRBV20-1,TRBD2,-,TRBJ2-1,TGCAGTGCTAGAATAGGGACTAGCGGGGGGGAGTTCTTC,CSARIGTSGGEFF
TRBV7-7,-,many,TRBJ2-5,TGTGCTAGCAGCTCCGGGACCGTCGGGGACGAGACCCAGTACTTC,CASSSGTVGDETQYF
TRBV5-1,-,few,TRBJ2-5,TGCGCCAGCAGCCTAGGACAGATTAAAGAGACCCAGTACTTC,CASSLGQIKETQYF
TRBV7-2,TRBD2,few,TRBJ2-5,TGTGCCAGCAGCCCCTGGACTAGCGGGCAAGAGACCCAGTACTTC,CASSPWTSGQETQYF
TRBV5-4,-,once,TRBJ2-2,TGTGCCAGCAGTTCGGGCGGGCGTTACACCGGGGAGCTGTTTTTT,CASSSGGRYTGELFF
TRBV12-3/TRBV12-4,TRBD1,once,TRBJ1-4,TGTGCCAGCAGTTTAGGGGACAGGGTTGGGAAACTGTTTTTT,CASSLGDRVGKLFF
TRBV7-6,TRBD1,many,TRBJ1-1,TGTGCCAGCAGCCGACAGGGGAACGTTGAAGCTTTCTTT,CASSRQGNVEAFF
TRBV7-9,TRBD2,-,TRBJ2-1,TGTGCCAGCAGCTCCCCCGGGACTAGCCTCAATGAGCAGTTCTTC,CASSSPGTSLNEQFF
TRBV9,TRBD1,-,TRBJ2-4,TGTGCCAGCAGCGGAGGACAGGGGAGGTGGGCCAAAAACATTCAGTACTTC,CASSGGQGRWAKNIQYF
TRBV28,TRBD1,many,TRBJ2-7,TGTGCCAGCAGTTATGCAGGGGGAGACTACGAGCAGTACTTC,CASSYAGGDYEQYF
TRBV27,-,few,TRBJ1-2,TGTGCCAGCAGTTCCCTCAGGACATCTAATGGCTACACCTTC,CASSSLRTSNGYTF